The T cell receptor beta chain under discussion was sequenced for a study of blood T cells in healthy people across ages. Study as a whole: With template switching, about one barcoded beta molecule was captured per two T cells.

Trimming at V came to 8 bases and at J to 6 bases, leaving 13 bases not matched to a gene. The CDR3 is 15 amino acids. Combining a sample-barcoded 5' primer with a J-beta primer mix, a second PCR ran for about 6 to 12 cycles. Through a template-switch adaptor with 12 random nucleotides, each cDNA molecule received a tag. TCRdb fed the 5' RACE reads into MiXCR, producing one record per CDR3 protein. This table holds 1.5 million to 2 million distinct CDR3 sequences, 28% found once. The chain joins TRBV12-3 or TRBV12-4 to TRBJ2-7; 10 bases fit TRBD2. The sequence came from a woman in her twenties or thirties in good health. The sequenced sample was blood. The DNA for the CDR3 is TGTGCCAGCTCAGGGGGGACTAGCGACACAGGCGAGCAGTACTTC. This codes for CASSGGTSDTGEQYF.